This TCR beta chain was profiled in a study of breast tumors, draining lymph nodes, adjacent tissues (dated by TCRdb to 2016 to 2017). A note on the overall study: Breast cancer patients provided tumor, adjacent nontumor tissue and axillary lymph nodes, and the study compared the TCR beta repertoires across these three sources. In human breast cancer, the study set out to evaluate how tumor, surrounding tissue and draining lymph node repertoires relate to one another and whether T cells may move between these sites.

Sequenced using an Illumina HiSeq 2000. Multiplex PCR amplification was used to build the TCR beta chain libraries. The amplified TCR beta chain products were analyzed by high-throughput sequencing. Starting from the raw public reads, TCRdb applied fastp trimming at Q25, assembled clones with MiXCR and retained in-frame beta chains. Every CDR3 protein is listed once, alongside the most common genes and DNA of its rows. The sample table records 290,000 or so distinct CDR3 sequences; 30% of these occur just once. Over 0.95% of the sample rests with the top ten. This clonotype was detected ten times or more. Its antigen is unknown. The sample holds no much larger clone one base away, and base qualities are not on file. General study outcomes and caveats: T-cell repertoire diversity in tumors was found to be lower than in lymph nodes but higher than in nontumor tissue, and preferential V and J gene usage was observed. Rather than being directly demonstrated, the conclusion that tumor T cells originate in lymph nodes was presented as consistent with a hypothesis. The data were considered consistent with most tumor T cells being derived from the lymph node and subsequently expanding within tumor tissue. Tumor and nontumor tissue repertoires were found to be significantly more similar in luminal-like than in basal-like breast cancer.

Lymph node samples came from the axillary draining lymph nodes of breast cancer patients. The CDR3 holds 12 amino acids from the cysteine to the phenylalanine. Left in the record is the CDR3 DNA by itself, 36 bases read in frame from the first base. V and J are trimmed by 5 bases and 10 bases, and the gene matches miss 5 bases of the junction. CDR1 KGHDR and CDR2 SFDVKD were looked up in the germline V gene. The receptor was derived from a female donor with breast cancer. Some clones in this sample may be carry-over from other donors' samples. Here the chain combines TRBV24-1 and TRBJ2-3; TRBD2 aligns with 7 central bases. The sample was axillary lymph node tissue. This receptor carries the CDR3 CATSAAGEAQYF. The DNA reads TGTGCCACCAGTGCGGCGGGAGAGGCGCAGTATTTT.